A single sample gave rise to the 21 T cell receptor beta chains below, sequenced in a study of T cell responses to AZD1222 COVID-19 vaccine. TCRdb keeps only in-frame clones here, not all; method: immunoSEQ multiplex PCR. The table records approximately 190,000 clones, 75% to 90% of them present only once. The starting material was peripheral blood, obtained on day 0 of MenACWY control vaccination. These receptors were taken from an adult in good health.

The rearrangement links TRBV27 to TRBJ1-2; TRBD1 agrees at 9 bases. In germline, CDR1 is MNHEY, CDR2 SMNVEV (reference sequence). This CDR3 contains 15 residues. J was trimmed by 4 bases and V by 1 base; bases with no gene match: 4. CDR3 sequence reads: CASSLWSTGGYGYTF. CDR3 coding DNA: TGTGCCAGCAGTTTATGGTCGACAGGGGGCTATGGCTACACCTTC.

The gene calls are TRBV27 and TRBJ2-3; 7 bases line up with TRBD2. V gave up 5 bases and J gave up 0 bases; unmatched junction bases: 5. Germline CDR1 reads MNHEY; CDR2 reads SMNVEV (reference sequence). CDR3 length: 15 amino acids. CDR3 bases: TGTGCCAGCAGTGTTAGCGGGTTCAGCACAGATACGCAGTATTTT. As protein: CASSVSGFSTDTQYF.

The CDR3 is CASSLEGLARTDTQYF. CDR3 nucleotides: TGCGCCAGCAGCTTGGAGGGACTAGCGCGCACAGATACGCAGTATTTT. The V call is TRBV5-1, the J call TRBJ2-3, with 10 bases identical to TRBD2. Germline assignment: CDR1 SGHRS and CDR2 YFSETQ. The CDR3 has 16 amino acids. V lost 0 bases to trimming and J lost 1 base; unmatched junction nucleotides: 2.

This sequence joins TRBV28 and TRBJ1-4; D is ambiguous. Trimming took off 3 bases at V and 5 bases at J, with 13 bases between the two ends. The CDR3 consists of 15 residues. CDR1 and CDR2 (germline): MDHEN, SYDVKM. The CDR3 DNA reads as TGTGCCAGCAGTTTGGTCCAGGTGGGAAATGAAAAACTGTTTTTT. Its translation: CASSLVQVGNEKLFF.

The chain combines TRBV3-1 (or the pseudogene TRBV3-2) with TRBJ2-3; D perhaps matches TRBD2 (6 bases). This CDR3 has 16 residues. Germline CDR1 and CDR2: LGHDT and YNNKEL (reference sequence). Deletions cut 0 bases from V and 0 bases from J, with 10 bases between. The CDR3 nucleotides read TGTGCCAGCAGCCAAGATCCAGCGGGCAGCACAGATACGCAGTATTTT. It specifies CASSQDPAGSTDTQYF.

The V call is TRBV3-1 (or the pseudogene TRBV3-2), the J call TRBJ1-6; weak D call: TRBD1 (5 bases). The CDR3 loop spans 15 amino acids. The germline CDR1 and CDR2 sequences are LGHDT and YNNKEL (reference sequence). V lost 1 base and J lost 3, with 7 bases in between. In nucleotides, the CDR3 is TGTGCCAGCAGCCAAGTGGGGGGCTATAATTCACCCCTCCACTTT. As protein: CASSQVGGYNSPLHF.

The CDR3 here is CASSTGGAYEKLFF. The CDR3 coding sequence is TGTGCCAGCAGCACAGGGGGCGCTTACGAAAAACTGTTTTTT. The rearrangement links TRBV7-8 to TRBJ1-4; TRBD1 aligns across 9 bases. Per the germline V gene, CDR1 is SGHVS and CDR2 is FQNEAQ. The CDR3 has 14 amino acids. Trimming took 5 bases from V and 8 from J; bases not matched to a gene: 6. Supplemented by reference TRBV7-8 and TRBJ1-4, the full variable domain reads GAGVSQSPRYKVAKRGQDVALRCDPISGHVSLFWYQQALGQGPEFLTYFQNEAQLDKSGLPSDRFFAERPEGSVSTLKIQRTQQEDSAVYLCASSTGGAYEKLFFGSGTQLSVL.

This clone was detected once. The chain is built from TRBV12-3 or TRBV12-4 and TRBJ1-1; D ambiguous. Trimming left V 3 bases short and J 5 bases short, with 10 bases between. The CDR3 spans 13 residues. Here the CDR3 reads CASSLAGPTEAFF. Here the CDR3 DNA reads TGTGCCAGCAGTTTGGCAGGACCGACTGAAGCTTTCTTT.

The chain uses TRBV12-3 or TRBV12-4 and TRBJ1-4; 7 bases match TRBD1. Germline trimming cut 10 bases from V and 8 bases from J; bases unmatched to any gene: 10. The CDR3 sequence is 13 residues long. The CDR3 DNA reads TGTGCCACCTCAGGGGGGTTGCGGGAAAAACTGTTTTTT. It encodes CATSGGLREKLFF.

About this clone itself: Distinct nucleotide sequences in the sample also encode this CDR3. This chain uses TRBV24-1 with TRBJ1-2; no clear D. The length of the CDR3 is 11 residues. The V end was cut by 4 bases, the J end by 4 bases, with 3 bases between. Germline V CDR1 and CDR2: KGHDR, SFDVKD. In DNA form, the CDR3 reads TGTGCCACCAGTGACAGCTATGGCTACACCTTC. Its protein is CATSDSYGYTF.

The rearrangement joins TRBV19 to TRBJ2-3; tentatively, D is TRBD1 (6 bases). Germline V gene sequence: CDR1 LNHDA, CDR2 SQIVND (reference sequence). The CDR3 spans 15 residues. Trimming left V 5 bases short and J 1 base short, with 13 bases between. CDR3 sequence reads: CASSEAGDGTDTQYF. CDR3 coding DNA: TGTGCCAGTAGTGAGGCAGGGGACGGCACAGATACGCAGTATTTT.

The chain has TRBV5-5 and TRBJ2-5; D is ambiguous. The V gene lost 2 bases and the J gene lost 1 base, with 9 bases spanning the gap. The CDR3 has 14 amino acids. Looked up from germline, CDR1 is SGHKS and CDR2 is YYEKEE (reference sequence). This chain's CDR3 is CASSFSNFQETQYF. The CDR3 nucleotides read TGTGCCAGCAGCTTTAGTAACTTCCAAGAGACCCAGTACTTC. The full variable domain, rest sourced from reference TRBV5-5 and TRBJ2-5, is DAGVTQSPTHLIKTRGQQVTLRCSPISGHKSVSWYQQVLGQGPQFIFQYYEKEERGRGNFPDRFSARQFPNYSSELNVNALLLGDSALYLCASSFSNFQETQYFGPGTRLLVL.

This sequence joins TRBV28 and TRBJ2-7; D gene uncertain. The ends were cut back, 6 bases at V and 2 bases at J, with 23 bases in the middle. The CDR3 runs to 17 residues. Germline loops: CDR1 MDHEN, CDR2 SYDVKM. The CDR3 sequence: CASSIPGGVASTYEQYF. The CDR3 DNA is TGTGCCAGCAGCATTCCGGGCGGAGTGGCCTCGACCTACGAGCAGTACTTC.

The chain uses TRBV6-5 and TRBJ2-1; either TRBD1 or TRBD2 may fit D (5 bases each). V gave up 5 bases and J gave up 8 bases, with 13 bases separating them. CDR1 MNHEY and CDR2 SVGAGI come from the germline V gene. This CDR3 is 13 amino acids long. DNA for the CDR3: TGTGCCAGCAGTACCGACAGAGGGTATGAGCAGTTCTTC. Its protein product is CASSTDRGYEQFF.

This clone has a handful of counts. The genes are TRBV14 and TRBJ1-2; no reliable D call. The CDR3 totals 13 residues. The V end was cut by 7 bases, the J end by 4 bases, with 13 bases between. The germline CDR1 and CDR2 sequences are SGHDN and FVKESK. The CDR3 sequence: CASNQPGTYGYTF. In DNA form, the CDR3 reads TGTGCCAGCAACCAGCCCGGAACCTATGGCTACACCTTC.

The chain couples TRBV28 to TRBJ2-1; no firm D call. The V end lost 7 bases, the J end lost 6 bases, and 13 bases lay between the germline ends. The V gene's germline CDR1 is MDHEN and CDR2 SYDVKM. The CDR3 is made up of 13 amino acids. Here the CDR3 reads CASTRPKTNEQFF. CDR3 sequence (DNA): TGTGCCAGCACCCGACCGAAGACCAATGAGCAGTTCTTC.

Written as DNA, the CDR3 is TGTGCCTGGAGTGGGATAGCGGGAGGGCCGGGGGAGACCCAGTACTTC. The encoded protein is CAWSGIAGGPGETQYF. The chain employs TRBV30 and TRBJ2-5; 11 bases are a match to TRBD2. The junction had 9 bases not matched to a gene; V was cut back by 1 base and J by 5 bases. Germline V gives CDR1 GTSNPN, CDR2 SVGIG (reference sequence). The CDR3 extends over 16 amino acids.

This rearrangement joins TRBV6-5 to TRBJ2-3, with D perhaps matching TRBD2 (6 bases). V lost 7 bases to trimming and J lost 1 base, with 12 bases between them. CDR3 length equals 14 residues. Germline-derived CDR1 and CDR2 are MNHEY and SVGAGI. The DNA of the CDR3 is TGTGCCAGCACCGTGGGACTCGGCACAGATACGCAGTATTTT. Protein product: CASTVGLGTDTQYF.

The V gene is TRBV30, the J gene TRBJ2-3; 11 bases agree with TRBD2. J was trimmed by 3 bases and V by 2 bases; bases with no gene match: 7. The CDR3 covers 16 residues. From germline, CDR1 is GTSNPN and CDR2 SVGIG (reference sequence). The CDR3 DNA follows: TGTGCCTGGAGTCCTTCCGGGACTAGCGGAACAGATACGCAGTATTTT. Translation: CAWSPSGTSGTDTQYF.

The V and J genes are TRBV6-5 and TRBJ1-5; no firm D call. The germline CDR1 and CDR2 sequences are MNHEY and SVGAGI. The CDR3 length is 15 residues. Trimming cost V 2 bases and J 6 bases, with 14 bases left between them. The CDR3 region is CASSYGGPAVQPQHF. DNA for the CDR3: TGTGCCAGCAGTTACGGTGGGCCAGCGGTTCAGCCCCAGCATTTT.

V usage is TRBV6-5 and J usage is TRBJ2-7, with 10 bases matching TRBD1. The V segment lost 4 bases and the J segment 7 bases; nucleotides outside the gene matches: 10. This CDR3 contains 15 residues. Germline-derived CDR1 and CDR2 are MNHEY and SVGAGI. The chain's CDR3 is CASSFSGTGAGEQYF. The DNA for the CDR3 is TGTGCCAGCAGTTTCTCCGGGACAGGGGCGGGTGAGCAGTACTTC.